The T cell receptor beta chain under discussion was sequenced for a study of shared clonotypes between healthy human individuals. With regard to this clone: The antigen is not known.

Clones were read by immunoSEQ multiplex PCR, and TCRdb kept only the in-frame ones, dropping some. This repertoire shows around 2,000,000 clones, about 95% found once; its top ten account for less than 1.5%. In germline, CDR1 is LNHNV, CDR2 YYDKDF (reference sequence). V lost 1 base and J lost 2, with 10 bases in between. The CDR3 runs 15 residues. Naive CD8 cells lacked CD45RO, underwent positive selection for CCR7 and left out terminally differentiated effector memory CD45RA+ cells. Study results and limitations: A handful of donors had about 5% of their naive CD4 clonotypes in common. Sampling was confined to blood; repertoires within tissues likely differ. Clonotypes shared by all four donors outscored non-shared clonotypes in generation probability. An effect of sequencing depth on clonotype sharing among donors was expected.

The sequencing sample was made of naive CD8+ T cells sorted from blood. This TCR was recovered from a man in his late teens or twenties in good health. The J gene is TRBJ2-3, the V gene TRBV15; tentatively, D is TRBD1 (6 bases). The CDR3 DNA sequence: TGTGCCACCAGCAGAGGACAGGCGATCACAGATACGCAGTATTTT. It translates to CATSRGQAITDTQYF.